Each of the 9 T cell receptor beta chains below was sequenced from the same sample in a study of neurological immune-mediated disorders. TCRdb re-analysed the 5' RACE reads in MiXCR, keeping a single row per CDR3 protein. The sample has roughly 70,000 distinct CDR3 sequences, less than 5.5% seen once. What was sequenced was PBMCs. The receptor source for this set is a woman aged 25 to 39 with multiple sclerosis.

Of note for this clonotype: One junction end disagrees with the germline gene, perhaps due to a read error. This chain joins TRBV7-8 and TRBJ1-5, with no clear D. The V gene's germline CDR1 is SGHVS and CDR2 FQNEAQ. The CDR3 has 14 residues. In DNA, the CDR3 is TGTGCCAGCAGCTTAGGCGCGCGCAATCAGCCCCAGAATTTT. This gives the protein CASSLGARNQPQNF. Complete variable domain (other parts from reference TRBV7-8 and TRBJ1-5): GAGVSQSPRYKVAKRGQDVALRCDPISGHVSLFWYQQALGQGPEFLTYFQNEAQLDKSGLPSDRFFAERPEGSVSTLKIQRTQQEDSAVYLCASSLGARNQPQNFGDGTRLSIL.

This clonotype has at least ten counts. The chain carries TRBV7-2 and TRBJ2-7; no definite D call. The CDR3 has 11 amino acids. CDR1 and CDR2 from the germline V gene are SGHTA and FQGNSA. V was trimmed by 5 bases and J by 0 bases, leaving 2 bases between them. The CDR3 DNA is TGTGCCAGCAGCGCCTCCTACGAGCAGTACTTC. Translated: CASSASYEQYF. The full variable domain, rest sourced from reference TRBV7-2 and TRBJ2-7, is GAGVSQSPSNKVTEKGKDVELRCDPISGHTALYWYRQSLGQGLEFLIYFQGNSAPDKSGLPSDRFSAERTGGSVSTLTIQRTQQEDSAVYLCASSASYEQYFGPGTRLTVT.

This clonotype was observed many times. The V call is TRBV10-1, the J call TRBJ1-2; D gene uncertain. The V and J ends lost 2 bases and 2 bases respectively, with 6 bases between them. Germline lookup yields CDR1 WNHNN and CDR2 SYGVQD (reference sequence). CDR3 length: 13 residues. The CDR3 region is CASSEDPNYGYTF. The CDR3 DNA is TGCGCCAGCAGTGAGGACCCGAACTATGGCTACACCTTC.

This chain connects TRBV4-1 to TRBJ2-5; 9 positions match TRBD1. Germline V lookup: CDR1 MGHRA, CDR2 YSYEKL. V was clipped by 6 bases and J by 5 bases; unmatched bases: 13. This CDR3 has 16 residues. Here the CDR3 DNA reads TGCGCCAGCAGTCCCCCTCCGGGACAGGGACTGGAGACCCAGTACTTC. Residues: CASSPPPGQGLETQYF.

This clonotype occurred many times. The J gene is TRBJ2-7, the V gene TRBV15, with no clear D. This CDR3 region has 12 residues. V was pared by 0 bases and J by 9 bases, with 9 bases between. In germline, CDR1 is LNHNV, CDR2 YYDKDF (reference sequence). The CDR3 is CATSRDLSRQYF. CDR3 DNA: TGTGCCACCAGCAGAGATCTTTCTCGGCAGTACTTC.

This clonotype was recorded many times. The chain has TRBV10-2 and TRBJ1-2; 7 bases agree with TRBD1. This CDR3 contains 12 residues. The V and J ends lost 7 bases and 7 bases, in that order; junction bases with no gene match: 6. The germline V gene has CDR1 WSHSY and CDR2 SAAADI. CDR3 nucleotide sequence: TGCGCCAGCACCCGGGACAGCGGTGGCTACACCTTC. Translating it yields CASTRDSGGYTF.

J is TRBJ1-4 and V is TRBV2; D is undetermined. This CDR3 region has 17 residues. Germline V CDR1 and CDR2: SNHLY, FYNNEI. V lost 2 bases to trimming and J lost 9 bases, with 22 bases between them. The CDR3 DNA reads as TGTGCCAGCAGTGAATCCCCGGTAGGAGGAATGGAGAAAAAACTGTTTTTT. It translates to CASSESPVGGMEKKLFF.

This clonotype was recorded at least ten times. This chain joins TRBV28 and TRBJ2-5; no reliable D call. V was pared by 2 bases and J by 3 bases, with 7 bases between. The CDR3 runs to 13 residues. Germline CDR1 MDHEN, CDR2 SYDVKM. This CDR3 is CASSLPAKETQYF. CDR3 DNA: TGTGCCAGCAGTTTACCTGCCAAAGAGACCCAGTACTTC.

This clonotype was observed many times. The chain joins TRBV20-1 to TRBJ1-4; D possibly corresponds to TRBD1 (5 bases). Per germline, CDR1 DFQATT and CDR2 SNEGSKA (reference sequence). The CDR3 runs 22 residues. V was clipped by 0 bases and J by 4 bases, with 33 bases between them. The CDR3 sequence: CSARDWRQMPFLTPNDNEKLFF. In DNA form, the CDR3 reads TGCAGTGCTAGAGATTGGAGACAGATGCCTTTTCTTACCCCCAATGATAATGAAAAACTGTTTTTT.